One and the same sample provided the 10 T cell receptor beta chains below, sequenced in a study of blood T cell repertoires in COVID-19. Profiling relied on immunoSEQ multiplex PCR, and the TCRdb table lists in-frame clones only, not all of them. The data contain approximately 45,000 clones, roughly 88% of them singletons. Source material: peripheral blood. Every receptor here comes from a human donor in a cohort sampled during active COVID-19.

The gene calls are TRBV19 and TRBJ2-4; weak D call: TRBD2 (6 bases). Per germline, CDR1 LNHDA and CDR2 SQIVND (reference sequence). The CDR3 length is 14 residues. V lost 6 bases and J 1 base, leaving 10 bases between the germline ends. The CDR3 is CASSPGGAKNIQYF. The CDR3 DNA reads as TGTGCCAGTAGCCCCGGAGGGGCCAAAAACATTCAGTACTTC.

The gene calls are TRBV29-1 and TRBJ2-3; D possibly corresponds to TRBD1 (5 bases). Germline CDR1 SQVTM, CDR2 ANQGSEA. V shed 4 bases and J shed 4 bases, with 6 bases lying between them. The length of the CDR3 is 11 residues. Here the CDR3 reads CSVVGADTQYF. The CDR3 DNA follows: TGCAGCGTTGTAGGGGCAGATACGCAGTATTTT.

This chain connects TRBV19 to TRBJ1-3, with a possible D match to TRBD1 (5 bases). CDR1 is LNHDA and CDR2 is SQIVND in the germline V gene (reference sequence). V lost 6 bases and J 0 bases, leaving 15 bases between the germline ends. This CDR3 contains 16 residues. Here the CDR3 DNA reads TGTGCCAGTAGCGCCGGGGGTTTTATCTCTGGAAACACCATATATTTT. Amino acid sequence: CASSAGGFISGNTIYF.

V usage is TRBV19 and J usage is TRBJ1-2; 9 bases align to TRBD1. The ends lost 6 bases at V and 5 bases at J; junction bases unmatched: 4. The CDR3 is 13 amino acids. The germline V gene has CDR1 LNHDA and CDR2 SQIVND (reference sequence). In nucleotides, the CDR3 is TGTGCCAGTAGGGGACAGGGTGTGTATGGCTACACCTTC. Protein sequence: CASRGQGVYGYTF.

The table lists this clone with a few counts. This chain uses TRBV29-1 with TRBJ2-7; D unresolved. The V gene's germline CDR1 is SQVTM and CDR2 ANQGSEA. The V end lost 7 bases, the J end lost 2 bases, and 15 bases lay between the germline ends. The CDR3 contains 13 residues. CDR3 protein: CSAGGRSTYEQYF. The CDR3 DNA is TGCAGCGCCGGCGGACGGAGTACCTACGAGCAGTACTTC.

CDR3 bases: TGCGCCAGCAGCTTTGAGGGGGCCTGGACTGAAGCTTTCTTT. This encodes CASSFEGAWTEAFF. This rearrangement joins TRBV5-1 to TRBJ1-1; TRBD1 matches at 7 bases. Germline V gene data show CDR1 as SGHRS and CDR2 as YFSETQ. CDR3 length equals 14 residues. V dropped 2 bases and J dropped 5; count of bases not matched to a gene: 6. The full variable domain, its missing parts supplied by reference TRBV5-1 and TRBJ1-1, is KAGVTQTPRYLIKTRGQQVTLSCSPISGHRSVSWYQQTPGQGLQFLFEYFSETQRNKGNFPGRFSGRQFSNSRSEMNVSTLELGDSALYLCASSFEGAWTEAFFGQGTRLTVV.

The genes are TRBV19 and TRBJ2-2; D may be TRBD1 (5 bases). The germline CDR1 and CDR2 sequences are LNHDA and SQIVND (reference sequence). The CDR3 spans 13 residues. V lost 8 bases and J lost 6, with 13 bases in between. CDR3 residues: CASGPRVSGELFF. The CDR3 DNA is TGTGCCAGTGGCCCCAGGGTATCCGGGGAGCTGTTTTTT.

J is TRBJ2-5 and V is TRBV20-1; D call uncertain. Trimming left V 6 bases short and J 5 bases short, with 7 bases between. CDR3 length equals 10 residues. The germline V gene has CDR1 DFQATT and CDR2 SNEGSKA (reference sequence). The DNA for the CDR3 is TGCAGTGCACAAAAGGAGACCCAGTACTTC. This translates into CSAQKETQYF.

Of note for this clone: Relative to the germline gene, one junction end is altered; a read error may explain this. This chain links TRBV5-6 with TRBJ2-5; the D gene is possibly TRBD2 (6 bases). Germline CDR1 is SGHDT and CDR2 is YYEEEE. CDR3 length: 13 residues. CDR3 sequence reads: CASSFPVVREWHF. The CDR3 bases are TGTGCCAGCAGCTTCCCGGTGGTCCGGGAGTGGCACTTC.

The chain uses TRBV4-3 and TRBJ2-1, with D possibly matching TRBD1 (7 bases). The CDR3 length is 19 residues. V was cut by 1 base and J by 5 bases, with 24 bases left in between. Germline-derived CDR1 and CDR2 are LGHNA and YSLEER. The CDR3 loop is CASSQARRGRGGTDNEQFF. The CDR3 bases are TGCGCCAGCAGCCAAGCGAGGAGGGGGCGAGGCGGGACGGACAATGAGCAGTTCTTC.